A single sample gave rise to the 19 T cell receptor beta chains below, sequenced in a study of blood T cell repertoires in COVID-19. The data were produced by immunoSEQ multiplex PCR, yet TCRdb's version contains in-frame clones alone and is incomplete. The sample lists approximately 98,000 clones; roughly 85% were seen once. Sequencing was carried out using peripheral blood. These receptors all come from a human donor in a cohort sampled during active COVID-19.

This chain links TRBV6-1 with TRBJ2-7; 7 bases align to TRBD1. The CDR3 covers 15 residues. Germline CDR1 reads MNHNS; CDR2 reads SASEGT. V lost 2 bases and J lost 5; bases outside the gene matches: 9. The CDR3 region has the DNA TGTGCCAGCAGTGAACGGTCAGGGGGTTTCCACGAGCAGTACTTC. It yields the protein CASSERSGGFHEQYF.

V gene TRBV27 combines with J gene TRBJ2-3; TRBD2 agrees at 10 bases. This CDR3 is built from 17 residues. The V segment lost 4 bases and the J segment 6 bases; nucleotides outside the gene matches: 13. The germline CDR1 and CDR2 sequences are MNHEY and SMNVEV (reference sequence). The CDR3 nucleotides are TGTGCCAGCAGTTCAAGGACTAGCGGAACCCTGGCGGATACGCAGTATTTT. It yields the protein CASSSRTSGTLADTQYF.

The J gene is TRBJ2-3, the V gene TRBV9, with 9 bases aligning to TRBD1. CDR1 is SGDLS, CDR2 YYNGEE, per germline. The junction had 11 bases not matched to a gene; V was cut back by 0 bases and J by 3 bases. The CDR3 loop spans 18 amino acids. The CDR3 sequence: CASSVAIGQGFGTDTQYF. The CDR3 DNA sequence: TGTGCCAGCAGCGTAGCTATAGGACAGGGGTTTGGAACAGATACGCAGTATTTT.

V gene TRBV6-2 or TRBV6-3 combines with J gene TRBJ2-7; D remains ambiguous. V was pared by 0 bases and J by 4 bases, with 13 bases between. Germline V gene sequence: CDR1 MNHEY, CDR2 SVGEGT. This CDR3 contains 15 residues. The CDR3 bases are TGTGCCAGCAGTTACTCCAACAATCCCCGATACGAGCAGTACTTC. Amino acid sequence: CASSYSNNPRYEQYF.

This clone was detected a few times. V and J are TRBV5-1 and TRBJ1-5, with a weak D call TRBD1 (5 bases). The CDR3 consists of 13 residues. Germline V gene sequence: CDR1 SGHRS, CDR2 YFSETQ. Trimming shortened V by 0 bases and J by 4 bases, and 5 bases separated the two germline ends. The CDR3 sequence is CASSLGQNQPQHF. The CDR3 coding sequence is TGCGCCAGCAGCTTGGGACAGAATCAGCCCCAGCATTTT.

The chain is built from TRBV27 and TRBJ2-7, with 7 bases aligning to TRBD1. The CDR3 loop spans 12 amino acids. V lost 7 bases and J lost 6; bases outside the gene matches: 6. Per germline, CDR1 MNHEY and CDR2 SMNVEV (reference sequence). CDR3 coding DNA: TGTGCCAGCACCACGACAGGGAGCGAGCAGTACTTC. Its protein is CASTTTGSEQYF.

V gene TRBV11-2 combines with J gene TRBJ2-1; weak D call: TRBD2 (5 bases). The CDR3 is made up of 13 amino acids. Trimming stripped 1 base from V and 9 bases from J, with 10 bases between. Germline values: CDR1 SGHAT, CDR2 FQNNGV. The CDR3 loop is CASSLVEAGEQFF. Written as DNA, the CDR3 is TGTGCCAGCAGCTTAGTGGAGGCTGGTGAGCAGTTCTTC.

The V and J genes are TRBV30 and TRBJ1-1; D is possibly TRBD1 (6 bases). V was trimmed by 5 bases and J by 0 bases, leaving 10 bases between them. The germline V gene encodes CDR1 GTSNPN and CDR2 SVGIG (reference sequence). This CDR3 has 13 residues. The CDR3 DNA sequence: TGTGCCTGGGACAGGAGGATGAACACTGAAGCTTTCTTT. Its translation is CAWDRRMNTEAFF. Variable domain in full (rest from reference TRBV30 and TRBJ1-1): SQTIHQWPATLVQPVGSPLSLECTVEGTSNPNLYWYRQAAGRGLQLLFYSVGIGQISSEVPQNLSASRPQDRQFILSSKKLLLSDSGFYLCAWDRRMNTEAFFGQGTRLTVV.

The CDR3 loop is CASSSAGAGEQYF. DNA for the CDR3: TGTGCCAGCAGCTCGGCGGGGGCCGGGGAGCAGTACTTC. The chain uses TRBV7-2 and TRBJ2-7; a weak D match, TRBD2 (7 bases). The CDR3 totals 13 residues. Trimming cost V 4 bases and J 7 bases, with 14 bases left between them. CDR1 and CDR2 (germline): SGHTA, FQGNSA.

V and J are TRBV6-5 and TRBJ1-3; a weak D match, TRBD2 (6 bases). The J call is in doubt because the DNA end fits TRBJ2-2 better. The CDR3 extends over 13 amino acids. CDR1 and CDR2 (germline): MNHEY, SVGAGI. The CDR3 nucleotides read TGTGCCAGCAGCTGGGACTTGACCGGGGAGCTGTTTTTT. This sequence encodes CASSWDLTGELFF.

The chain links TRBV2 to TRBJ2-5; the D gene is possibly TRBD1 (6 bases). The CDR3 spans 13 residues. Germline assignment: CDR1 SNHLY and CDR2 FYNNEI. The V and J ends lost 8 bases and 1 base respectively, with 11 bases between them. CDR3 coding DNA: TGTGCCAGCCTCCGACAGGTCCAAGAGACCCAGTACTTC. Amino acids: CASLRQVQETQYF. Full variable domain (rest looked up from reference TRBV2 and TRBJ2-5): EPEVTQTPSHQVTQMGQEVILRCVPISNHLYFYWYRQILGQKVEFLVSFYNNEISEKSEIFDDQFSVERPDGSNFTLKIRSTKLEDSAMYFCASLRQVQETQYFGPGTRLLVL.

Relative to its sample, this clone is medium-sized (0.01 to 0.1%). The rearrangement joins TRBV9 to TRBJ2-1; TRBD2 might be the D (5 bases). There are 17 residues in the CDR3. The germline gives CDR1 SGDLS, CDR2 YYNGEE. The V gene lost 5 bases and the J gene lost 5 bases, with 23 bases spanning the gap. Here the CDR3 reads CASSTALAGPSDNEQFF. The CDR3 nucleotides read TGTGCCAGCAGTACCGCCCTCGCGGGTCCCTCTGACAATGAGCAGTTCTTC.

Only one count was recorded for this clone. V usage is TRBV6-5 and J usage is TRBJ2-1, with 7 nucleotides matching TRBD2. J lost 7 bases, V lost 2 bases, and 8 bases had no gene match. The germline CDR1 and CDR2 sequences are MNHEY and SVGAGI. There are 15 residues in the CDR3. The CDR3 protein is CASSYERGAFNEQFF. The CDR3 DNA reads TGTGCCAGCAGTTACGAGCGGGGTGCCTTTAATGAGCAGTTCTTC.

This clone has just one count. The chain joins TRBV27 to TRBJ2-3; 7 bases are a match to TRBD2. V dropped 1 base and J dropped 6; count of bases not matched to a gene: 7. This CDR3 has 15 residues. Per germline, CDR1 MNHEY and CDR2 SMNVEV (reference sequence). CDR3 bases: TGTGCCAGCAGTTTATACGGGAGGAATTCCGATACGCAGTATTTT. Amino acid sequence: CASSLYGRNSDTQYF.

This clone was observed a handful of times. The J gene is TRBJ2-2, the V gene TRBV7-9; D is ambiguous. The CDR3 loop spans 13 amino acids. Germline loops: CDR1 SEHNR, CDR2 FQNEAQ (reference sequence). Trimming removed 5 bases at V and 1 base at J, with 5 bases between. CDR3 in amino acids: CASSPRNTGELFF. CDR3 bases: TGTGCCAGCAGCCCTAGGAACACCGGGGAGCTGTTTTTT.

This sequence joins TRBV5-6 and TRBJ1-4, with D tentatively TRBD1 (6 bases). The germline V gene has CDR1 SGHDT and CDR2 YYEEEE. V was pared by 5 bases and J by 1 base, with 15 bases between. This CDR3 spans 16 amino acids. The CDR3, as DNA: TGTGCCAGCAGTTCGACAGGCCTAATAACTAATGAAAAACTGTTTTTT. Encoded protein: CASSSTGLITNEKLFF.

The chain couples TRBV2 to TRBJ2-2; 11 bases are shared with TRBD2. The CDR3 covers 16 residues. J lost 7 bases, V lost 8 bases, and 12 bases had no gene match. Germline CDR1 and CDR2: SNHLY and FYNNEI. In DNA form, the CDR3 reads TGTGCCAGCTCTCTTGTTAGCGGGGGGGCCGGCGGGGAGCTGTTTTTT. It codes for CASSLVSGGAGGELFF.

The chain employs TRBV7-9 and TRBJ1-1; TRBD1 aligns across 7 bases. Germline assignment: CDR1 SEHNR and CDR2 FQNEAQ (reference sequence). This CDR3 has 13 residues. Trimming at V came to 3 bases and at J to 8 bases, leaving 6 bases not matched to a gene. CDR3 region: CASSLGLGQEAFF. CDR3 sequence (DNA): TGTGCCAGCAGCTTGGGGCTGGGACAGGAAGCTTTCTTT.

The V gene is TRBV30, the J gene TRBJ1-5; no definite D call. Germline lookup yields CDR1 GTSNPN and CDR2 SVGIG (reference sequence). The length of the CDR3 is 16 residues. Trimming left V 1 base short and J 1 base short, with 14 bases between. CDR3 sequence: CAWSGYGGKSNQPQHF. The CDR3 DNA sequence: TGTGCCTGGAGTGGGTACGGAGGGAAGAGCAATCAGCCCCAGCATTTT.